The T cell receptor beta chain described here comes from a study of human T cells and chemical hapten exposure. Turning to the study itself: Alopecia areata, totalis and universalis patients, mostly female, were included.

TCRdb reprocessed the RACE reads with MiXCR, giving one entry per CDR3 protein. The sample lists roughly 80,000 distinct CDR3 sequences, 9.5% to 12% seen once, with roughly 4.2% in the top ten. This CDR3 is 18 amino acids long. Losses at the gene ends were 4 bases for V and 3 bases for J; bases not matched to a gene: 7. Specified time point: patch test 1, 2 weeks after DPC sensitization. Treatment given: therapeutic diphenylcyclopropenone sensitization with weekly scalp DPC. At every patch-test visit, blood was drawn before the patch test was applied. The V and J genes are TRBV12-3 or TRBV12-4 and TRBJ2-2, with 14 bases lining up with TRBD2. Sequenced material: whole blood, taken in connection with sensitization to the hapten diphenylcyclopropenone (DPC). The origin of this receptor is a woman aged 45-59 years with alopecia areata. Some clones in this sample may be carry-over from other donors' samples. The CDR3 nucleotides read TGTGCCAGCAGTTCGCCGGGACTAGCGGGGGCGTACACCGGGGAGCTGTTTTTT. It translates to CASSSPGLAGAYTGELFF.